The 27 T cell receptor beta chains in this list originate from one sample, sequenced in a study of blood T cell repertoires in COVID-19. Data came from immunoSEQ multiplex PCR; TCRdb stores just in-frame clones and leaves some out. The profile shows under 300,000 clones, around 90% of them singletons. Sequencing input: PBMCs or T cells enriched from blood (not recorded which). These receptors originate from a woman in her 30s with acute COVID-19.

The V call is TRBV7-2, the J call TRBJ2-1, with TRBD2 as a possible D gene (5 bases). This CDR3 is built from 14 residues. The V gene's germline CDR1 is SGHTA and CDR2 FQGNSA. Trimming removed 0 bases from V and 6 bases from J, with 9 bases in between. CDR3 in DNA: TGTGCCAGCAGCTTAGCTAGGACTTTCAATGAGCAGTTCTTC. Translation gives CASSLARTFNEQFF.

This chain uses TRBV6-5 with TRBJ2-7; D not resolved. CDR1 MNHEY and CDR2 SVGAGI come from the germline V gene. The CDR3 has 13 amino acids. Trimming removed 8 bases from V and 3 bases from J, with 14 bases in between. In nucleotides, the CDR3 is TGTGCCAGCTCCGGGTCCTCTTACTACGAGCAGTACTTC. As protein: CASSGSSYYEQYF.

In nucleotides, the CDR3 is TGTGCCATCCGGGGGACGGGGGGAGATACGCAGTATTTT. Protein product: CAIRGTGGDTQYF. The V call is TRBV10-3, the J call TRBJ2-3, with 7 positions matching TRBD2. Germline CDR1 and CDR2: ENHRY and SYGVKD. This CDR3 contains 13 residues. The V gene end was trimmed by 8 bases and the J gene end by 5 bases; junction bases not matched to a gene: 7.

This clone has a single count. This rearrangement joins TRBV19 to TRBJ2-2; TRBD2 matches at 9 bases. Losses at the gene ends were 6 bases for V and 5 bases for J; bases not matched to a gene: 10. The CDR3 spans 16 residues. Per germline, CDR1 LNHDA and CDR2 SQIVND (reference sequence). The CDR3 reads CASRRGAGGITGELFF. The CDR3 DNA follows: TGTGCCAGTAGACGCGGCGCGGGGGGGATAACCGGGGAGCTGTTTTTT.

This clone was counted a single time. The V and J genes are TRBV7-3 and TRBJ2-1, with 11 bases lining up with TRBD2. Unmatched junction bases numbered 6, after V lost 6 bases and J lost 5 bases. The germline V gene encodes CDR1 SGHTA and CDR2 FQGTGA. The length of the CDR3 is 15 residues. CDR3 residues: CASRKTSGDHNEQFF. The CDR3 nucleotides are TGTGCCAGCAGGAAGACTAGCGGGGACCACAATGAGCAGTTCTTC.

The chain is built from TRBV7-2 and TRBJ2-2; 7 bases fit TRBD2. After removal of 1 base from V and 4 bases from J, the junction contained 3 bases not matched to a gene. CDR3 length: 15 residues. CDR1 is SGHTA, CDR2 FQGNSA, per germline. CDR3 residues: CASSLGGLSTGELFF. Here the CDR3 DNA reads TGTGCCAGCAGCTTAGGGGGACTAAGCACCGGGGAGCTGTTTTTT.

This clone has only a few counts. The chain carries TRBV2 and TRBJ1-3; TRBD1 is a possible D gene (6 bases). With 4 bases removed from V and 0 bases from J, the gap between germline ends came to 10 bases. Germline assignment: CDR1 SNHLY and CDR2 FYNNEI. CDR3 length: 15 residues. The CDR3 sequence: CASSATGPSGNTIYF. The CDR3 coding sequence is TGTGCCAGCAGTGCTACAGGGCCCTCTGGAAACACCATATATTTT.

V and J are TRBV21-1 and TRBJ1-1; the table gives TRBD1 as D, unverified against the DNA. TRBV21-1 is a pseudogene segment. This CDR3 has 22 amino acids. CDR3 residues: CASSKWVPHWAASLDFNTEAFF. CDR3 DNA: TGTGCCAGCAGCAAATGGGTTCCCCATTGGGCCGCGTCATTAGATTTCAACACTGAAGCTTTCTTT.

This CDR3 is CASSQEVQGSSYNEQFF. As DNA, the CDR3 is TGCGCCAGCAGCCAAGAGGTACAGGGCAGCTCCTACAATGAGCAGTTCTTC. The V gene is TRBV4-1, the J gene TRBJ2-1; possibly TRBD1 for D (6 bases). The germline gives CDR1 MGHRA, CDR2 YSYEKL. The V end was cut by 0 bases, the J end by 0 bases, with 12 bases between. The CDR3 sequence is 17 residues long.

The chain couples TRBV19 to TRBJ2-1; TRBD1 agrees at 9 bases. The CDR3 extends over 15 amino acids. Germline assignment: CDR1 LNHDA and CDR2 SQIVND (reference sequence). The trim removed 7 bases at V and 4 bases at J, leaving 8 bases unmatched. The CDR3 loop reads CASKGQGGGYNEQFF. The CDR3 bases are TGTGCCAGTAAGGGACAGGGAGGTGGATACAATGAGCAGTTCTTC.

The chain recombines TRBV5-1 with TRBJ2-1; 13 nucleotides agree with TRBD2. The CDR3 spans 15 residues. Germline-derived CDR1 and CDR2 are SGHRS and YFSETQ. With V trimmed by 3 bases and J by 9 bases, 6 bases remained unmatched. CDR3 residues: CASSSGTSGNVEQFF. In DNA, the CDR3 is TGCGCCAGCAGCTCTGGGACTAGCGGGAATGTTGAGCAGTTCTTC.

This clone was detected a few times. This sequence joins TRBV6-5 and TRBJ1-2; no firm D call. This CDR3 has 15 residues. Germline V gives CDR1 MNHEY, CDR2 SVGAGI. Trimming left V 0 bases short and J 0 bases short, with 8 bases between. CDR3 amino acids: CASSYSKGANYGYTF. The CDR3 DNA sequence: TGTGCCAGCAGTTACTCTAAGGGAGCTAACTATGGCTACACCTTC.

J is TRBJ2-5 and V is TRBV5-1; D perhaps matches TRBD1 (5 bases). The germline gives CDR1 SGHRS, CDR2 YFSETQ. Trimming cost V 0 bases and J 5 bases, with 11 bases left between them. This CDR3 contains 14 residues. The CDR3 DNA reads TGCGCCAGCAGCTTGGCCAGGGCGGTCGAGACCCAGTACTTC. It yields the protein CASSLARAVETQYF.

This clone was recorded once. The CDR3 loop reads CASSTTGPNYGYTF. The CDR3, as DNA: TGTGCCAGCAGTACAACAGGGCCCAACTATGGCTACACCTTC. The gene calls are TRBV28 and TRBJ1-2; D is possibly TRBD1 (6 bases). Germline loops: CDR1 MDHEN, CDR2 SYDVKM. This CDR3 contains 14 residues. The ends were cut back, 5 bases at V and 2 bases at J, with 12 bases in the middle.

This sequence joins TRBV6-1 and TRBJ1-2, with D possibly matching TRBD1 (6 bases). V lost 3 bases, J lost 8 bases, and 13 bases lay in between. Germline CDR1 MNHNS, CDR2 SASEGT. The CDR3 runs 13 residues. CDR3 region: CASSEAGERGYTF. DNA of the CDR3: TGTGCCAGCAGTGAGGCAGGGGAACGGGGCTACACCTTC.

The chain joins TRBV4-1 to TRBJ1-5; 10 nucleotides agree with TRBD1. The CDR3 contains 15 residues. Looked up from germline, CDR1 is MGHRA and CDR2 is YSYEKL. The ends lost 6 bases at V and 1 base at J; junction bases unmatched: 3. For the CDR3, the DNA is TGCGCCAGCAGGCGGACAGGGGGAAGCAATCAGCCCCAGCATTTT. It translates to CASRRTGGSNQPQHF.

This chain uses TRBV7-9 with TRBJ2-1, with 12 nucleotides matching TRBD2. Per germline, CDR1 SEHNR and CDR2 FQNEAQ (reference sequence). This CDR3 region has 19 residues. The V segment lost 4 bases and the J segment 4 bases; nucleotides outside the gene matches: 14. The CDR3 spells CASSYPWGLAGGRYNEQFF. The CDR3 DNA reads TGTGCCAGCAGCTACCCCTGGGGACTAGCGGGTGGGAGGTACAATGAGCAGTTCTTC.

DNA for the CDR3: TGTGCCAGCAGCAAAGAGTTCGTCGGGAGACATGGGGAGCAGTTCTTC. This encodes CASSKEFVGRHGEQFF. The chain carries TRBV21-1 and TRBJ2-1; TRBD2 is the table's D call, not checked against the DNA. TRBV21-1 is listed as a pseudogene. The CDR3 covers 16 residues.

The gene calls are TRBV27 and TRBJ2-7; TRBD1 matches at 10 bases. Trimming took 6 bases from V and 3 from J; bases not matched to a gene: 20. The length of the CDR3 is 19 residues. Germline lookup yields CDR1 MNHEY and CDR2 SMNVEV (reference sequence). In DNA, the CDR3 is TGTGCCAGCAGCCGCGCTCCCCCCGGGACAGGGGTTTCCCGCTACGAGCAGTACTTC. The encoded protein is CASSRAPPGTGVSRYEQYF.

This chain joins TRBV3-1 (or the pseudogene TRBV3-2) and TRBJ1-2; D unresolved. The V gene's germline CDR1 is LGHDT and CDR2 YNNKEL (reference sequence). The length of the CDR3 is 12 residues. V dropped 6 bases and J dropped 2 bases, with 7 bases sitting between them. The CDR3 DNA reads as TGTGCCAGCAGTGGAGGGAACTATGGCTACACCTTC. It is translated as CASSGGNYGYTF.

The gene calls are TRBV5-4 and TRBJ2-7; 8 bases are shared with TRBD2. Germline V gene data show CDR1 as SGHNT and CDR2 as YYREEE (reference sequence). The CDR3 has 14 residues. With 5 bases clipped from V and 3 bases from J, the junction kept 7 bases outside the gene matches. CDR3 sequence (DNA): TGTGCCAGCAGTCCAGCGGGGGCTATCTACGAGCAGTACTTC. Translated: CASSPAGAIYEQYF.

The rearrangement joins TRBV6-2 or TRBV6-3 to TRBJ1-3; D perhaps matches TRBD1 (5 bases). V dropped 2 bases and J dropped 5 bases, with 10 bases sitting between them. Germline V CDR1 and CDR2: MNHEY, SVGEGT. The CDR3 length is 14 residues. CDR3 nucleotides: TGTGCCAGCAGTTACCCCGACAGACGAAACACCATATATTTT. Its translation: CASSYPDRRNTIYF.

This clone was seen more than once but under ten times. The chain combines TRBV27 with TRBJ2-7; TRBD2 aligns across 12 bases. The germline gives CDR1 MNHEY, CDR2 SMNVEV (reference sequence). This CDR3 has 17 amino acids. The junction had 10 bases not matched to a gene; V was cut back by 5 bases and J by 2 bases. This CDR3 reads CASSPLWTSGVPYEQYF. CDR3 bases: TGTGCCAGCAGTCCCCTTTGGACTAGCGGGGTGCCCTACGAGCAGTACTTC.

CDR3 coding DNA: TGTGCCAGCAGGCAGGGGGGAGCTAACTATGGCTACACCTTC. Amino acid sequence: CASRQGGANYGYTF. The chain carries TRBV2 and TRBJ1-2; 7 bases align to TRBD1. The germline CDR1 and CDR2 sequences are SNHLY and FYNNEI. With 6 bases clipped from V and 0 bases from J, the junction kept 4 bases outside the gene matches. The CDR3 length is 14 residues. The whole variable domain, filled in from reference TRBV2 and TRBJ1-2, reads EPEVTQTPSHQVTQMGQEVILRCVPISNHLYFYWYRQILGQKVEFLVSFYNNEISEKSEIFDDQFSVERPDGSNFTLKIRSTKLEDSAMYFCASRQGGANYGYTFGSGTRLTVV.

CDR3 region: CASSQGRLVGGLNTGELFF. Here the CDR3 DNA reads TGTGCCAGCAGCCAAGGTCGTCTAGTCGGGGGATTGAACACCGGGGAGCTGTTTTTT. The chain has TRBV7-2 and TRBJ2-2; TRBD2 might be the D (6 bases). Trimming left V 5 bases short and J 1 base short, with 23 bases between. The CDR3 has 19 amino acids. Germline CDR1 reads SGHTA; CDR2 reads FQGNSA.

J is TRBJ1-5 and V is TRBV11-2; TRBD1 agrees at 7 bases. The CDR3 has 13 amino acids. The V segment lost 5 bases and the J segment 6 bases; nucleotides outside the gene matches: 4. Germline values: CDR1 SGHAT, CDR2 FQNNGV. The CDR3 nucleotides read TGTGCCAGCAGCCAAGGGACAGCTCAGCCCCAGCATTTT. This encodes CASSQGTAQPQHF.

The CDR3 protein is CASSLRLSSYNEQFF. The CDR3 DNA sequence: TGTGCCAGCAGCTTAAGACTCAGCTCCTACAATGAGCAGTTCTTC. The chain links TRBV11-2 to TRBJ2-1; unclear D gene. Trimming took off 2 bases at V and 0 bases at J, with 8 bases between the two ends. The germline V gene has CDR1 SGHAT and CDR2 FQNNGV. This CDR3 comprises 15 residues.